One sample yielded the 7 T cell receptor beta chains listed below, sequenced in a study of shared clonotypes between healthy human individuals. Profiled with immunoSEQ multiplex PCR; TCRdb holds only in-frame clones, not every one. The sample has 550,000 to 850,000 clones, roughly two thirds seen once. The sample consisted of memory CD4+ T cells sorted from blood. The subset is: CD45RA-negative fraction. The receptors were sampled from a woman aged 25 to 45 in good health.

The chain couples TRBV20-1 to TRBJ1-1; D ambiguous. Per germline, CDR1 DFQATT and CDR2 SNEGSKA (reference sequence). The V end lost 3 bases, the J end lost 5 bases, and 7 bases lay between the germline ends. The CDR3 covers 11 residues. This CDR3 reads CSASVVTEAFF. CDR3 DNA: TGCAGTGCTAGCGTGGTGACTGAAGCTTTCTTT.

This clone has just a few counts. V is TRBV2 and J is TRBJ1-1, with 9 bases fitting TRBD1. The CDR3 is made up of 15 amino acids. The germline gives CDR1 SNHLY, CDR2 FYNNEI. J gave up 7 bases and V 8 bases, and 14 bases lay outside the gene matches. The CDR3 loop is CASQTVTGGFFEAFF. The DNA of the CDR3 is TGTGCCAGCCAAACTGTAACAGGGGGCTTTTTTGAAGCTTTCTTT. Looking up the rest from reference TRBV2 and TRBJ1-1 gives the full variable domain: EPEVTQTPSHQVTQMGQEVILRCVPISNHLYFYWYRQILGQKVEFLVSFYNNEISEKSEIFDDQFSVERPDGSNFTLKIRSTKLEDSAMYFCASQTVTGGFFEAFFGQGTRLTVV.

The J gene is TRBJ1-4, the V gene TRBV7-8; D might be TRBD1 (5 bases). Germline V gene data show CDR1 as SGHVS and CDR2 as FQNEAQ. This CDR3 spans 16 amino acids. The ends were cut back, 4 bases at V and 7 bases at J, with 19 bases in the middle. Written as DNA, the CDR3 is TGTGCCAGCAGCTCTAATTATGACGGGGGAGGTGAAAAACTGTTTTTT. Encoded protein: CASSSNYDGGGEKLFF.

The rearrangement uses TRBV18 and TRBJ1-2; D gene uncertain. In germline, CDR1 is KGHSH, CDR2 LQKENI. The CDR3 has 15 residues. V lost 5 bases and J lost 0, with 13 bases in between. CDR3 loop: CASSATTSSNYGYTF. The DNA for the CDR3 is TGTGCCAGCTCAGCAACGACCAGCTCTAACTATGGCTACACCTTC.

The J gene is TRBJ2-1, the V gene TRBV7-2, with D perhaps matching TRBD2 (5 bases). Germline loops: CDR1 SGHTA, CDR2 FQGNSA. V was clipped by 2 bases and J by 6 bases, with 14 bases between them. This CDR3 spans 15 amino acids. CDR3: CASSLTANSVNEQFF. CDR3 nucleotide sequence: TGTGCCAGCAGCTTAACCGCAAATAGCGTCAATGAGCAGTTCTTC. Supplemented by reference TRBV7-2 and TRBJ2-1, the full variable domain reads GAGVSQSPSNKVTEKGKDVELRCDPISGHTALYWYRQSLGQGLEFLIYFQGNSAPDKSGLPSDRFSAERTGGSVSTLTIQRTQQEDSAVYLCASSLTANSVNEQFFGPGTRLTVL.

This clone occurred a few times. The V call is TRBV7-2, the J call TRBJ2-7; D may be TRBD1 or TRBD2 (5 bases each). Germline assignment: CDR1 SGHTA and CDR2 FQGNSA. This CDR3 region has 15 residues. Trimming took off 1 base at V and 2 bases at J, with 12 bases between the two ends. As DNA, the CDR3 is TGTGCCAGCAGCTTAGGCCAGGGTAGCGCCTACGAGCAGTACTTC. Its translation: CASSLGQGSAYEQYF.

This rearrangement joins TRBV14 to TRBJ2-1, with TRBD2 matching 10 bases. V was pared by 4 bases and J by 8 bases, with 5 bases of the junction left unmatched. CDR1 and CDR2 from the germline V gene are SGHDN and FVKESK. This CDR3 region has 14 residues. Written as DNA, the CDR3 is TGTGCCAGCAGCCCTAGCGGGAGAGGCGATGAGCAGTTCTTC. Amino acids: CASSPSGRGDEQFF.